Each of the 18 T cell receptor beta chains below was sequenced from the same sample in a study of T-cell memory formation after mild COVID-19. Each CDR3 protein is one row after TCRdb ran MiXCR on the 5' RACE reads. The repertoire holds 150,000 to 200,000 distinct CDR3 sequences, with approximately 18% as singletons. The sample taken for sequencing was PBMCs or a T cell subset sorted from them (not recorded which). Receptor source: a man between 18 and 35 years old who had mild COVID-19 (a few samples of this study predate the infection). Cell type and time point are not known.

J is TRBJ2-7 and V is TRBV7-3; no reliable D call. V lost 4 bases and J lost 6, with 16 bases in between. The germline V gene has CDR1 SGHTA and CDR2 FQGTGA. The CDR3 is 14 residues long. The CDR3 DNA reads as TGTGCCAGCAGCTCTACCCCGGGTTCGGTCGAGCAGTACTTC. It encodes CASSSTPGSVEQYF.

This clonotype was counted between two and nine times. The chain uses TRBV5-1 and TRBJ2-3, with D maybe TRBD1 (6 bases). Germline CDR1 reads SGHRS; CDR2 reads YFSETQ. This CDR3 is built from 15 residues. Trimming cost V 0 bases and J 6 bases, with 14 bases left between them. The CDR3 is CASSLGDQGPDTQYF. The CDR3 nucleotides read TGCGCCAGCAGCTTGGGAGATCAGGGGCCCGATACGCAGTATTTT.

This clonotype appeared a few times. The rearrangement links TRBV12-3 or TRBV12-4 to TRBJ2-1; D is possibly TRBD2 (6 bases). V lost 6 bases and J 8 bases, leaving 17 bases between the germline ends. The CDR3 contains 14 residues. The CDR3 spells CASRPGLSVHEQFF. CDR3 nucleotides: TGTGCCAGCAGGCCGGGACTTAGCGTCCATGAGCAGTTCTTC.

The V and J genes are TRBV28 and TRBJ1-2; no clear D. CDR1 MDHEN and CDR2 SYDVKM come from the germline V gene. There are 11 residues in the CDR3. V was cut by 5 bases and J by 4 bases, with 5 bases left in between. CDR3 in DNA: TGTGCCAGCAGTGACCGCTATGGCTACACCTTC. Translated: CASSDRYGYTF.

The chain links TRBV29-1 to TRBJ2-1; 8 positions agree with TRBD2. The CDR3 covers 14 residues. CDR1 and CDR2 from the germline V gene are SQVTM and ANQGSEA. V lost 4 bases to trimming and J lost 3 bases; unmatched junction nucleotides: 5. The chain's CDR3 is CSVVWRGDYNEQFF. The CDR3 coding sequence is TGCAGCGTTGTTTGGCGGGGGGACTACAATGAGCAGTTCTTC.

The sample holds a few counts of this clonotype. The V and J genes are TRBV7-2 and TRBJ1-5; 7 bases match TRBD1. The CDR3 is 14 amino acids. The V segment lost 5 bases and the J segment 7 bases; nucleotides outside the gene matches: 8. Per the germline V gene, CDR1 is SGHTA and CDR2 is FQGNSA. In DNA form, the CDR3 reads TGTGCCAGCAGCCCACACAGGGGATACCAGCCCCAGCATTTT. Translated, it gives CASSPHRGYQPQHF.

This clonotype was observed a few times. This rearrangement joins TRBV7-9 to TRBJ1-1, with a weak D call TRBD1 (5 bases). The CDR3 is 14 amino acids. CDR1 and CDR2 (germline): SEHNR, FQNEAQ (reference sequence). Trimming cost V 1 base and J 4 bases, with 10 bases left between them. The CDR3 region is CASSLGSGTTEAFF. CDR3 sequence (DNA): TGTGCCAGCAGCTTAGGGTCGGGGACCACTGAAGCTTTCTTT.

In this sample, this clonotype turned up a few times. This rearrangement joins TRBV28 to TRBJ2-7; 8 nucleotides line up with TRBD1. The germline V gene has CDR1 MDHEN and CDR2 SYDVKM. V lost 5 bases and J lost 4; bases outside the gene matches: 1. The CDR3 has 12 amino acids. The CDR3 loop is CASSRTGYEQYV. The CDR3 DNA follows: TGTGCCAGCAGTCGGACAGGGTACGAGCAGTACGTC.

This rearrangement joins TRBV10-2 to TRBJ2-3; D call uncertain. Germline CDR1 and CDR2: WSHSY and SAAADI. The V and J ends lost 4 bases and 6 bases respectively, with 11 bases between them. The CDR3 consists of 13 residues. CDR3 residues: CASSAPKSDTQYF. In DNA, the CDR3 is TGCGCCAGCAGTGCCCCCAAGTCGGATACGCAGTATTTT.

The chain employs TRBV6-5 and TRBJ2-5; perhaps TRBD2 as D (6 bases). V gave up 6 bases and J gave up 5 bases, with 22 bases separating them. Germline CDR1 MNHEY, CDR2 SVGAGI. This CDR3 has 16 amino acids. Here the CDR3 DNA reads TGTGCCAGCAGACACTTCCCTATTTCGGGGAGGGAGACCCAGTACTTC. Translating gives CASRHFPISGRETQYF.

The chain carries TRBV12-3 or TRBV12-4 and TRBJ2-1, with no clear D. V dropped 3 bases and J dropped 9 bases, with 9 bases sitting between them. CDR3 length equals 12 residues. The CDR3 region has the DNA TGTGCCAGCAGTTTTCGAGCTGCTGAGCAGTTCTTC. Protein product: CASSFRAAEQFF.

This clonotype has a handful of counts. J is TRBJ2-1 and V is TRBV15, with TRBD2 as a possible D gene (5 bases). Germline assignment: CDR1 LNHNV and CDR2 YYDKDF (reference sequence). This CDR3 has 15 residues. V lost 0 bases and J lost 4, with 10 bases in between. CDR3 region: CATSRDRGGYNEQFF. DNA of the CDR3: TGTGCCACCAGCAGAGACCGAGGAGGTTACAATGAGCAGTTCTTC.

The chain carries TRBV28 and TRBJ2-1, with D possibly matching TRBD1 (5 bases). The CDR3 has 16 residues. V shed 3 bases and J shed 3 bases, with 15 bases lying between them. Germline assignment: CDR1 MDHEN and CDR2 SYDVKM. CDR3 in amino acids: CASSFWGRVLYNEQFF. The DNA of the CDR3 is TGTGCCAGCAGTTTTTGGGGCAGGGTTCTCTACAATGAGCAGTTCTTC. Based on the CDR3 plus reference TRBV28 and TRBJ2-1, the full variable domain is DVKVTQSSRYLVKRTGEKVFLECVQDMDHENMFWYRQDPGLGLRLIYFSYDVKMKEKGDIPEGYSVSREKKERFSLILESASTNQTSMYLCASSFWGRVLYNEQFFGPGTRLTVL.

This clonotype was counted a few times. The chain joins TRBV6-2 or TRBV6-3 to TRBJ2-1; D may be TRBD2 (5 bases). The germline V gene encodes CDR1 MNHEY and CDR2 SVGEGT. V dropped 6 bases and J dropped 5 bases, with 23 bases sitting between them. CDR3 length: 17 amino acids. The CDR3 loop is CASRTRVATARHNEQFF. CDR3 coding DNA: TGTGCCAGCAGAACGAGGGTAGCCACCGCCAGGCACAATGAGCAGTTCTTC.

Ten or more counts support this clonotype. The rearrangement uses TRBV12-3 or TRBV12-4 and TRBJ2-4, with D possibly called TRBD1 or TRBD2 (5 bases each). This CDR3 contains 13 residues. The V gene lost 3 bases and the J gene lost 8 bases, with 11 bases spanning the gap. The CDR3 DNA sequence: TGTGCCAGCAGTTTGGGGGAGAGAGACATTCAGTACTTC. Translating gives CASSLGERDIQYF.

This clonotype was seen more than once but under ten times. The chain has TRBV29-1 and TRBJ1-3; the D gene is possibly TRBD1 (6 bases). Trimming stripped 5 bases from V and 0 bases from J, with 8 bases between. This CDR3 is 13 amino acids long. Germline V gene data show CDR1 as SQVTM and CDR2 as ANQGSEA. CDR3 protein: CSVKGGSGNTIYF. The CDR3 bases are TGCAGCGTTAAGGGGGGCTCTGGAAACACCATATATTTT. The variable domain in full, with the rest retrieved from reference TRBV29-1 and TRBJ1-3, is SAVISQKPSRDICQRGTSLTIQCQVDSQVTMMFWYRQQPGQSLTLIATANQGSEATYESGFVIDKFPISRPNLTFSTLTVSNMSPEDSSIYLCSVKGGSGNTIYFGEGSWLTVV.

The J gene is TRBJ1-1, the V gene TRBV7-9; D is possibly TRBD1 (6 bases). Trimming shortened V by 5 bases and J by 0 bases, and 10 bases separated the two germline ends. The CDR3 is 14 amino acids. CDR1 and CDR2 from the germline V gene are SEHNR and FQNEAQ (reference sequence). The CDR3 nucleotides are TGTGCCAGCAGCCGCCGACAGGTGAACACTGAAGCTTTCTTT. Its protein is CASSRRQVNTEAFF.

This clonotype was seen at least ten times. The J gene is TRBJ1-1, the V gene TRBV7-2; 7 bases agree with TRBD1. The J segment lost 2 bases and the V segment lost 5 bases, leaving 5 bases of the junction unmatched. From germline, CDR1 is SGHTA and CDR2 FQGNSA. The CDR3 runs to 14 residues. The CDR3: CASSRQGINTEAFF. CDR3 DNA sequence: TGTGCCAGCAGCCGACAGGGTATAAACACTGAAGCTTTCTTT.